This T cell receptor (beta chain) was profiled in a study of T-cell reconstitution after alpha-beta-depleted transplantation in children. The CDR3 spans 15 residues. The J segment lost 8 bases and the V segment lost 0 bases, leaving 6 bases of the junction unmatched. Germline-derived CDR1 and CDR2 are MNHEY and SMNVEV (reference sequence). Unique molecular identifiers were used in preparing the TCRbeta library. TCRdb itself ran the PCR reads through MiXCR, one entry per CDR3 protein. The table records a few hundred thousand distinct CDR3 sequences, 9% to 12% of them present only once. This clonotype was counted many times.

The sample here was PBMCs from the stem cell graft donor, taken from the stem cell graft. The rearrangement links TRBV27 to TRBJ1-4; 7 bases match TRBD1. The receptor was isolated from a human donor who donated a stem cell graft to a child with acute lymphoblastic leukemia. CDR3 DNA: TGTGCCAGCAGTTTATCACCAGGGGGGAGGGAAAAACTGTTTTTT. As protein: CASSLSPGGREKLFF.